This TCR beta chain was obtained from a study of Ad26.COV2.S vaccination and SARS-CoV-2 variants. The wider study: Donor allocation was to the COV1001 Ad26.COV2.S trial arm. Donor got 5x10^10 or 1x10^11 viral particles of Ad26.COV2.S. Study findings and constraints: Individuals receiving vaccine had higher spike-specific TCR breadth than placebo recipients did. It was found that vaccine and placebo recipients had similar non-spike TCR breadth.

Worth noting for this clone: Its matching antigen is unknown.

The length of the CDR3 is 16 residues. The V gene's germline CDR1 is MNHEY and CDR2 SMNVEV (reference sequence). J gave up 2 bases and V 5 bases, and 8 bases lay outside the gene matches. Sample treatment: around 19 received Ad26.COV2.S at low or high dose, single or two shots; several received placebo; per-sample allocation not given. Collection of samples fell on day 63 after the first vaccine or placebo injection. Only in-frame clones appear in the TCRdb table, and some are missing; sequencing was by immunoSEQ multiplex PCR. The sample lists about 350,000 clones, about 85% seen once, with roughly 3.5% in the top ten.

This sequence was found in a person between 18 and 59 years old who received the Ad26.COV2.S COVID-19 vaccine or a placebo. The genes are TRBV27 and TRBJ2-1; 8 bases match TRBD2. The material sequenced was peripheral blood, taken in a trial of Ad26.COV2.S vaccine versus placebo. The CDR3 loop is CASSTPLGRAYNEQFF. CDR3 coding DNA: TGTGCCAGCAGTACCCCCCTCGGGAGGGCCTACAATGAGCAGTTCTTC.